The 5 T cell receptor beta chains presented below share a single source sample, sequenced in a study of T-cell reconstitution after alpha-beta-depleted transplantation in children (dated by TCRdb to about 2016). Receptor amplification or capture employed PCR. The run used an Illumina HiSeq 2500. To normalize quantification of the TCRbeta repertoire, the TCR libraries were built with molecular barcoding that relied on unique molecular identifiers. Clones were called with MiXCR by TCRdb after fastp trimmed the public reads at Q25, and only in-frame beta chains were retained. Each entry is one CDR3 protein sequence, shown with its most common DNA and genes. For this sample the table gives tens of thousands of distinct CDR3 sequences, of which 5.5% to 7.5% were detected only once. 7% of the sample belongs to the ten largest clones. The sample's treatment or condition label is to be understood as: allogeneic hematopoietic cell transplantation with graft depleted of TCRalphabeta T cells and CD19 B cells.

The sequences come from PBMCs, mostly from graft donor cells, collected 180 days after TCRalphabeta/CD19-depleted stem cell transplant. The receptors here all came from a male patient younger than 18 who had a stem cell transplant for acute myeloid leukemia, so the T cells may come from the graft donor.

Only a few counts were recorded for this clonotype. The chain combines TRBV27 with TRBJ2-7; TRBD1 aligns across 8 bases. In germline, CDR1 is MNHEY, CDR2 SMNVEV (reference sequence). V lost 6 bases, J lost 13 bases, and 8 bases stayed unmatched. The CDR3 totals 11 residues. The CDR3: CASRLSGQAYF. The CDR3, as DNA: TGTGCCAGCAGACTCTCGGGACAGGCATACTTC.

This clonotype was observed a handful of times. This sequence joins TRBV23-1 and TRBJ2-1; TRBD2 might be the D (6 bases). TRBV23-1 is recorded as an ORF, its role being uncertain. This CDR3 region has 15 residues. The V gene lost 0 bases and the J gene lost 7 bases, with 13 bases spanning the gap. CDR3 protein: CASSQSSTEGNEQFF. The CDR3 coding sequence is TGCGCCAGCAGTCAATCGAGTACGGAGGGGAATGAGCAGTTCTTC.

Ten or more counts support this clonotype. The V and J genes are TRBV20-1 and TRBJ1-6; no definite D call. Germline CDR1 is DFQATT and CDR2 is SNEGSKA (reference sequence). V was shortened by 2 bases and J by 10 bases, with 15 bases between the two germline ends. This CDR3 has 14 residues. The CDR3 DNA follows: TGCAGTGCTAGAAACTACCTTGGAGGATCACCCCTCCACTTT. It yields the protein CSARNYLGGSPLHF.

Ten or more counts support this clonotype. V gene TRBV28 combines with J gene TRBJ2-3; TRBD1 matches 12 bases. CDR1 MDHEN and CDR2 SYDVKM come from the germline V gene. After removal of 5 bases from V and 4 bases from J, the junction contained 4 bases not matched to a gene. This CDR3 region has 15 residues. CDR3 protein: CASSRDRGRPDTQYF. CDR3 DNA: TGTGCCAGCAGTCGGGACAGGGGGCGCCCAGATACGCAGTATTTT. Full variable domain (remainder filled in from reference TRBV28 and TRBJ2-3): DVKVTQSSRYLVKRTGEKVFLECVQDMDHENMFWYRQDPGLGLRLIYFSYDVKMKEKGDIPEGYSVSREKKERFSLILESASTNQTSMYLCASSRDRGRPDTQYFGPGTRLTVL.

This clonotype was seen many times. The chain's CDR3 is CAWSALGTNEKLFF. The CDR3 DNA sequence: TGTGCCTGGAGTGCCCTTGGGACTAATGAAAAACTGTTTTTT. This sequence joins TRBV30 and TRBJ1-4; D is unresolved. Between the trimmed V and J ends, which lost 1 base and 2 bases, there was a span of 8 bases. The germline CDR1 and CDR2 sequences are GTSNPN and SVGIG (reference sequence). The CDR3 length is 14 residues.